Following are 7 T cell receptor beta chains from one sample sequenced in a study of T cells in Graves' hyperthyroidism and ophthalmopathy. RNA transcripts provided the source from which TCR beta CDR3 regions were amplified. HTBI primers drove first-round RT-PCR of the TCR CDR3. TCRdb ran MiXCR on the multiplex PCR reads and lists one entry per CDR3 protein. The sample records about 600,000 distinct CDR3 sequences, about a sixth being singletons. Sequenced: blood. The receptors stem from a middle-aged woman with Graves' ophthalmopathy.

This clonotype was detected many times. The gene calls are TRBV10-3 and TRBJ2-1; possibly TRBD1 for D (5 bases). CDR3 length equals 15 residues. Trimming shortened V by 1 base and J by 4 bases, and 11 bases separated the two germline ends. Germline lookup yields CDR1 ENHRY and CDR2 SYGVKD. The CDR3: CAISEYKGMYNEQFF. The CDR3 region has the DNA TGTGCCATCAGTGAGTATAAGGGGATGTACAATGAGCAGTTCTTC.

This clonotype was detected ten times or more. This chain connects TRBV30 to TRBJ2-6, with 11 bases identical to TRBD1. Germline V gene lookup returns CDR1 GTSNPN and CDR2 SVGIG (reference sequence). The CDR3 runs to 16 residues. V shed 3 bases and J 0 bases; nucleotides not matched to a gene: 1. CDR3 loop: CAWSGTGGSGANVLTF. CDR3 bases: TGTGCCTGGAGCGGGACAGGGGGCTCTGGGGCCAACGTCCTGACTTTC.

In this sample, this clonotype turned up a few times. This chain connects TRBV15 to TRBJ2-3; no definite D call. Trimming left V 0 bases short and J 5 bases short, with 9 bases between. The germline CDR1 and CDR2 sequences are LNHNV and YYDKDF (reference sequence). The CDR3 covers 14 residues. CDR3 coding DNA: TGTGCCACCAGCAGAGATCACTCACAAGATACGCAGTATTTT. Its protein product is CATSRDHSQDTQYF.

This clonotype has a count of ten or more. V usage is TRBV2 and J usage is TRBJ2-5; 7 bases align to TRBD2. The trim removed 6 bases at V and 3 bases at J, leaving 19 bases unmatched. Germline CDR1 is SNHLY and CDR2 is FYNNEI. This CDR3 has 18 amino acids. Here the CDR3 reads CASRDPLGGVGSEETQYF. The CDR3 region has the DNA TGTGCCAGCAGAGACCCCTTGGGGGGGGTTGGGTCGGAAGAGACCCAGTACTTC.

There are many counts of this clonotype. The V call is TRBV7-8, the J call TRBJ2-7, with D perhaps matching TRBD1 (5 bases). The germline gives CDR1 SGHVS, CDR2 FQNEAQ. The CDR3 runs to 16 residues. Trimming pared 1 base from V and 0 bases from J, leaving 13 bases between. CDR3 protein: CASSLVGRTGSYEQYF. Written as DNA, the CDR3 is TGTGCCAGCAGCTTAGTGGGGCGGACGGGCTCCTACGAGCAGTACTTC.

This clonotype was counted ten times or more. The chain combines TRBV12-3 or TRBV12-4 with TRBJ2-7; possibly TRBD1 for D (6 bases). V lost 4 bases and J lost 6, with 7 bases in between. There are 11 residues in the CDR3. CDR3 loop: CASSSGVEQYF. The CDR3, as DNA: TGTGCCAGCAGTTCAGGGGTCGAGCAGTACTTC.

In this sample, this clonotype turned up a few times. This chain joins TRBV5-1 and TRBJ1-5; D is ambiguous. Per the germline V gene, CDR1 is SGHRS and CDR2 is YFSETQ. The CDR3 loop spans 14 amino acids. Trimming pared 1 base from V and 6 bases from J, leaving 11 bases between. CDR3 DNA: TGCGCCAGCAGCTTGACGGGTGAGGGTCAGCCCCAGCATTTT. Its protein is CASSLTGEGQPQHF.